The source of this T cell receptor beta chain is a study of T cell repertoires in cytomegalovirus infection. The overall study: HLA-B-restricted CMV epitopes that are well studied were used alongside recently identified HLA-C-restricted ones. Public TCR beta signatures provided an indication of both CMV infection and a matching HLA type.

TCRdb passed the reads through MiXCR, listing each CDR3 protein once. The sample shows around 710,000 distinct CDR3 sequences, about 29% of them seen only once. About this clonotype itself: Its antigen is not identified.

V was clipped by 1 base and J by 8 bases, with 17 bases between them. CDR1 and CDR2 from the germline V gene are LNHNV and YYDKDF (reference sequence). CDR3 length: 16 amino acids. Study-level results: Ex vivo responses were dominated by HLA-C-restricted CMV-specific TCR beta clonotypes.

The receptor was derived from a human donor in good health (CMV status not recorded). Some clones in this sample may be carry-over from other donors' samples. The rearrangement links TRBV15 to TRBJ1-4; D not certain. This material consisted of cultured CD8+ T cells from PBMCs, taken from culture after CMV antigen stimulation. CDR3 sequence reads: CATSRADTFESEKLFF. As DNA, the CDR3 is TGTGCCACCAGCAGAGCAGACACATTTGAGAGCGAAAAACTGTTTTTT.